This T cell receptor beta chain was identified in a study of graft-versus-host responses after intestinal transplantation. Study overall: Uniformly, recipients were administered anti-thymocyte globulin induction with subsequent tacrolimus and steroids for about 3 years.

Study conclusions and caveats: Detected in recipient marrow were GvH clones, some of which were first observed in ileum or blood. With peak circulating GvH clone levels came an association with early post-transplant HvG declines.

Clones were sequenced by immunoSEQ multiplex PCR, and TCRdb holds only the in-frame ones, with some missing. In the table there are about 110,000 clones, over 85% of which are singletons. This clone was recorded only once. The antigen remains undetermined. The specimen was unstimulated CD8+ T cells sorted from spleen or lymph node cells, collected before intestinal transplant. The TCR sequence derives from a human donor who received an intestinal transplant.

This chain's CDR3 is CATSREREGYNEQFF. Written as DNA, the CDR3 is TGTGCCACCAGCAGAGAACGGGAGGGGTACAATGAGCAGTTCTTC. The V call is TRBV15, the J call TRBJ2-1; 8 bases map to TRBD2. V was pared by 0 bases and J by 4 bases, with 2 bases of the junction left unmatched. In germline, CDR1 is LNHNV, CDR2 YYDKDF (reference sequence). CDR3 length: 15 amino acids. Drawing the rest from reference TRBV15 and TRBJ2-1, the complete variable domain is DAMVIQNPRYQVTQFGKPVTLSCSQTLNHNVMYWYQQKSSQAPKLLFHYYDKDFNNEADTPDNFQSRRPNTSFCFLDIRSPGLGDTAMYLCATSREREGYNEQFFGPGTRLTVL.